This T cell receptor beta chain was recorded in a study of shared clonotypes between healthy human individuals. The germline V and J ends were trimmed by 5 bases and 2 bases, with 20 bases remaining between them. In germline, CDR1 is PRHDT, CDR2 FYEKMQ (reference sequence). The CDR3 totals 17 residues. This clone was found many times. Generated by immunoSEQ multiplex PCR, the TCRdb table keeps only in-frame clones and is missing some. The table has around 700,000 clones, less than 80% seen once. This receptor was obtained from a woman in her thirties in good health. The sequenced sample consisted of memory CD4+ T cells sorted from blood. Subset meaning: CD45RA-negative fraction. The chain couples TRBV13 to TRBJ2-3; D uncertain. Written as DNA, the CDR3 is TGTGCCAGCAGCCCCGGGTTTGCGGATAGTCACACAGATACGCAGTATTTT. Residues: CASSPGFADSHTDTQYF.